These 21 T cell receptor beta chains came from one sample sequenced in a study of CD8 T cells in ankylosing spondylitis. TCRdb independently ran MiXCR on the 5' RACE reads; one entry per CDR3 protein. The table includes approximately 140,000 distinct CDR3 sequences, 44% detected once. The specimen sequenced was synovial fluid, either unsorted or a sorted T cell fraction (not recorded which). These receptors were collected from a male donor with ankylosing spondylitis.

This clonotype was seen only a few times. V is TRBV4-1 and J is TRBJ2-7, with 10 bases identical to TRBD2. This CDR3 comprises 16 residues. The junction had 8 bases not matched to a gene; V was cut back by 0 bases and J by 6 bases. Germline loops: CDR1 MGHRA, CDR2 YSYEKL. CDR3 bases: TGCGCCAGCAGCCAAGATTGGCTAGCGGGAGCGGTCGAGCAGTACTTC. This sequence encodes CASSQDWLAGAVEQYF.

This clonotype appeared many times. This chain uses TRBV6-5 with TRBJ2-2; a possible D gene is TRBD2 (5 bases). V dropped 0 bases and J dropped 3 bases, with 11 bases sitting between them. This CDR3 has 16 amino acids. Germline CDR1 reads MNHEY; CDR2 reads SVGAGI. The CDR3 bases are TGTGCCAGCAGTTACTCGAGGGATCCCCACACCGGGGAGCTGTTTTTT. It codes for CASSYSRDPHTGELFF.

This chain connects TRBV12-3 or TRBV12-4 to TRBJ2-1; 7 bases are shared with TRBD2. V was clipped by 4 bases and J by 2 bases; unmatched bases: 8. The CDR3 contains 16 residues. CDR3 nucleotide sequence: TGTGCCAGCAGTTCCGTCGCGGGGGAGCCCTACAATGAGCAGTTCTTC. Protein product: CASSSVAGEPYNEQFF.

This clonotype came up a few times. The chain carries TRBV5-1 and TRBJ2-2; no clear D gene. The V gene lost 5 bases and the J gene lost 6 bases, with 8 bases spanning the gap. Germline V gives CDR1 SGHRS, CDR2 YFSETQ. The CDR3 runs 12 residues. CDR3 sequence reads: CASSQIPGELFF. The CDR3 DNA reads TGCGCCAGCAGTCAAATACCCGGGGAGCTGTTTTTT.

This chain uses TRBV4-2 with TRBJ2-5; 12 positions agree with TRBD2. Germline loops: CDR1 LGHNA, CDR2 YNFKEQ. J gave up 1 base and V 4 bases, and 4 bases lay outside the gene matches. This CDR3 has 16 residues. CDR3: CASSPWTSGTQETQYF. DNA of the CDR3: TGTGCCAGCAGCCCTTGGACTAGCGGGACCCAAGAGACCCAGTACTTC.

This chain connects TRBV12-3 or TRBV12-4 to TRBJ2-1, with 7 nucleotides matching TRBD2. The trim removed 1 base at V and 8 bases at J, leaving 8 bases unmatched. The CDR3 covers 15 residues. The CDR3 DNA reads as TGTGCCAGCAGTTTAGGTAGGGCCCGGGGGGATGAGCAGTTCTTC. Translation gives CASSLGRARGDEQFF.

This clonotype was found a few times. V is TRBV3-1 and J is TRBJ1-1, with 8 nucleotides matching TRBD1. V was clipped by 0 bases and J by 5 bases; unmatched bases: 2. CDR3 size: 14 residues. Germline V gene data show CDR1 as LGHDT and CDR2 as YNNKEL (reference sequence). The CDR3 loop is CASSQDRGRTEAFF. For the CDR3, the DNA is TGTGCCAGCAGCCAAGACAGGGGGCGTACTGAAGCTTTCTTT.

The V gene is TRBV4-3, the J gene TRBJ2-1; 7 bases map to TRBD2. V gave up 5 bases and J gave up 4 bases; unmatched junction bases: 8. The CDR3 loop spans 15 amino acids. Germline CDR1 LGHNA, CDR2 YSLEER. CDR3 bases: TGCGCCAGCAGCTACGGGAGGCCCCATTACAATGAGCAGTTCTTC. Its translation: CASSYGRPHYNEQFF.

This clonotype turned up a few times. The chain uses TRBV9 and TRBJ2-1, with D possibly being TRBD2 (6 bases). The V gene's germline CDR1 is SGDLS and CDR2 YYNGEE. V shed 3 bases and J shed 2 bases, with 12 bases lying between them. The CDR3 spans 15 residues. The CDR3 region is CASSAAGYAYNEQFF. Here the CDR3 DNA reads TGTGCCAGCAGCGCGGCGGGGTACGCCTACAATGAGCAGTTCTTC. Full variable domain (remainder filled in from reference TRBV9 and TRBJ2-1): DSGVTQTPKHLITATGQRVTLRCSPRSGDLSVYWYQQSLDQGLQFLIQYYNGEERAKGNILERFSAQQFPDLHSELNLSSLELGDSALYFCASSAAGYAYNEQFFGPGTRLTVL.

This chain links TRBV28 with TRBJ2-1; D perhaps matches TRBD2 (6 bases). Germline CDR1 reads MDHEN; CDR2 reads SYDVKM. The CDR3 is made up of 15 amino acids. Trimming took off 5 bases at V and 8 bases at J, with 19 bases between the two ends. CDR3 loop: CASSAESSVTDEQFF. CDR3 DNA sequence: TGTGCCAGCAGTGCCGAGTCTAGCGTTACCGATGAGCAGTTCTTC.

This clonotype was recorded at least ten times. CDR3 DNA sequence: TGTGCCAGCACCCAAATAGACAGGGGAGCCCACGAGCAGTACTTC. Translation: CASTQIDRGAHEQYF. The chain carries TRBV6-1 and TRBJ2-7, with 8 bases that match TRBD1. The ends lost 7 bases at V and 5 bases at J; junction bases unmatched: 13. From germline, CDR1 is MNHNS and CDR2 SASEGT. The CDR3 is made up of 15 amino acids.

This clonotype was seen a few times. The chain joins TRBV20-1 to TRBJ1-2; 8 nucleotides align to TRBD1. The CDR3 has 17 residues. The V segment lost 5 bases and the J segment 4 bases; nucleotides outside the gene matches: 18. CDR1 DFQATT and CDR2 SNEGSKA come from the germline V gene (reference sequence). The CDR3 coding sequence is TGCAGTGCTCGCCCTCTGGACAGGGTAGAAGAGATCTATGGCTACACCTTC. Translation: CSARPLDRVEEIYGYTF.

Only a few counts were recorded for this clonotype. The CDR3 sequence: CASIPGRVNTEAFF. CDR3 nucleotides: TGTGCCAGTATCCCCGGAAGAGTGAACACTGAAGCTTTCTTT. This sequence joins TRBV19 and TRBJ1-1; D unclear. The CDR3 totals 14 residues. V lost 7 bases and J lost 0, with 12 bases in between. Germline values: CDR1 LNHDA, CDR2 SQIVND (reference sequence).

In its sample, this clonotype was seen many times. One end of the junction fails to match germline, which may point to a read error. The chain carries TRBV7-7 and TRBJ2-7, with a possible D match to TRBD2 (6 bases). Germline CDR1 is SSHAT and CDR2 is FNYEAQ (reference sequence). The CDR3 spans 14 residues. The CDR3 loop reads CASMGRTTSYEQYF. The CDR3 DNA reads TGTGCTAGCATGGGGAGGACAACCAGCTACGAGCAGTACTTC.

The CDR3 coding sequence is TGTGCCAGCAGCTTGAGCTATGGCTACACCTTC. It translates to CASSLSYGYTF. This rearrangement joins TRBV7-9 to TRBJ1-2, with D uncertain. Looked up from germline, CDR1 is SEHNR and CDR2 is FQNEAQ (reference sequence). CDR3 length equals 11 residues. Trimming left V 3 bases short and J 4 bases short, with 3 bases between.

The chain carries TRBV10-3 and TRBJ2-4; 7 bases map to TRBD2. Germline loops: CDR1 ENHRY, CDR2 SYGVKD. The CDR3 length is 17 residues. V was clipped by 2 bases and J by 8 bases; unmatched bases: 15. The CDR3 region is CAISEPRGVRENHIQYF. DNA of the CDR3: TGTGCCATCAGTGAGCCCCGGGGGGTACGGGAGAATCACATTCAGTACTTC.

As for this clonotype: The junction departs from the called germline gene at one end, perhaps through a read error. This chain connects TRBV29-1 to TRBJ2-7; 14 nucleotides match TRBD2. This CDR3 has 19 residues. From germline, CDR1 is SQVTM and CDR2 ANQGSEA. The CDR3 bases are TGCAGCGTTGAAATTTGGATCACCCGACTAGCGGGAGGGCTCTACGAGCAGCACTTC. Translation gives CSVEIWITRLAGGLYEQHF.

The chain links TRBV7-9 to TRBJ2-7, with 10 nucleotides matching TRBD1. Trimming cost V 3 bases and J 5 bases; bases outside gene matches: 10. The length of the CDR3 is 16 residues. CDR1 SEHNR and CDR2 FQNEAQ come from the germline V gene (reference sequence). The CDR3 region is CASSFPRGQGFNEQYF. The CDR3 DNA reads TGTGCCAGCAGCTTCCCTAGGGGACAGGGGTTCAACGAGCAGTACTTC.

The V call is TRBV12-3 or TRBV12-4, the J call TRBJ2-7; 13 positions match TRBD2. V lost 4 bases and J lost 0; bases outside the gene matches: 12. The CDR3 is made up of 19 amino acids. The CDR3 region has the DNA TGTGCCAGCAGTTCCCCGGGACTAGCGGGATTAGGGCTCTCCTACGAGCAGTACTTC. It yields the protein CASSSPGLAGLGLSYEQYF.

The rearrangement uses TRBV5-6 and TRBJ1-1; D gene unclear. This CDR3 spans 17 amino acids. V lost 4 bases, J lost 1 base, and 20 bases lay in between. Per germline, CDR1 SGHDT and CDR2 YYEEEE. CDR3 DNA sequence: TGTGCCAGCAGCACTAGGTGGGCCCGGGCGTGGAACACTGAAGCTTTCTTT. Protein: CASSTRWARAWNTEAFF.

This clonotype was seen at least ten times. V gene TRBV12-3 or TRBV12-4 combines with J gene TRBJ2-7; D might be TRBD2 (6 bases). Trimming left V 5 bases short and J 1 base short, with 9 bases between. The CDR3 loop spans 13 amino acids. The CDR3 DNA is TGTGCCAGCAGTCTCGGGAGATCCTACGAGCAGTACTTC. This gives the protein CASSLGRSYEQYF.